Following are 11 T cell receptor beta chains from one sample sequenced in a study of cytomegalovirus exposure and HLA in healthy donors. The primer mix had 60 Vbeta and 13 Jbeta primers. The data were produced by immunoSEQ multiplex PCR, yet TCRdb's version contains in-frame clones alone and is incomplete. The table lists 95,000 to 150,000 clones, 80% of them singletons. Sample: PBMCs. These receptors all come from a man in his fifties or sixties in good health and CMV-seronegative.

The chain links TRBV2 to TRBJ2-5; D is possibly TRBD2 (5 bases). V was trimmed by 1 base and J by 4 bases, leaving 19 bases between them. Germline CDR1 SNHLY, CDR2 FYNNEI. The CDR3 is made up of 17 amino acids. The CDR3 bases are TGTGCCAGCAGTGAAGAGGCTGGAGAGGGTTACTTAGAGACCCAGTACTTC. Protein product: CASSEEAGEGYLETQYF.

The rearrangement links TRBV18 to TRBJ1-4; unclear D gene. Germline V gives CDR1 KGHSH, CDR2 LQKENI. The CDR3 length is 15 residues. V lost 0 bases and J 8 bases, leaving 13 bases between the germline ends. DNA for the CDR3: TGTGCCAGCTCACCACCTATGCGGGGAGGGGAAAAACTGTTTTTT. Translating it yields CASSPPMRGGEKLFF.

This chain links TRBV7-2 with TRBJ1-4; 7 bases fit TRBD1. The length of the CDR3 is 15 residues. Germline V lookup: CDR1 SGHTA, CDR2 FQGNSA. V was clipped by 6 bases and J by 8 bases; unmatched bases: 12. The CDR3 here is CASRRQQGTNEKLFF. DNA for the CDR3: TGTGCCAGCAGACGTCAACAGGGGACGAACGAAAAACTGTTTTTT.

This rearrangement joins TRBV4-3 to TRBJ2-1; 10 positions match TRBD2. This CDR3 contains 17 residues. In germline, CDR1 is LGHNA, CDR2 YSLEER. V was pared by 4 bases and J by 5 bases, with 11 bases of the junction left unmatched. CDR3 nucleotide sequence: TGCGCCAGCAGCCCGAGAGACGGACTAGCGGCTGACAATGAGCAGTTCTTC. Translation: CASSPRDGLAADNEQFF.

The V and J genes are TRBV30 and TRBJ1-2; 7 positions match TRBD1. There are 15 residues in the CDR3. The V gene end was trimmed by 8 bases and the J gene end by 4 bases; junction bases not matched to a gene: 16. The germline CDR1 and CDR2 sequences are GTSNPN and SVGIG (reference sequence). The CDR3 region is CAQQGGGGYGYGYTF. CDR3 nucleotides: TGTGCCCAGCAGGGGGGCGGGGGGTATGGCTATGGCTACACCTTC.

The chain employs TRBV6-5 and TRBJ2-7; 10 nucleotides agree with TRBD2. The CDR3 spans 16 residues. The trim removed 0 bases at V and 3 bases at J, leaving 5 bases unmatched. Germline V gives CDR1 MNHEY, CDR2 SVGAGI. The chain's CDR3 is CASSYSSGGASYEQYF. As DNA, the CDR3 is TGTGCCAGCAGTTACTCGAGCGGGGGGGCTAGCTACGAGCAGTACTTC.

This CDR3 is CASSPRGQVTDTQYF. CDR3 DNA sequence: TGTGCCAGCTCACCAAGGGGACAGGTAACAGATACGCAGTATTTT. The J gene is TRBJ2-3, the V gene TRBV18; TRBD1 aligns across 8 bases. This CDR3 region has 15 residues. CDR1 is KGHSH and CDR2 is LQKENI in the germline V gene. The junction had 4 bases not matched to a gene; V was cut back by 2 bases and J by 3 bases.

V and J are TRBV7-9 and TRBJ1-1; D possibly corresponds to TRBD1 (5 bases). Germline values: CDR1 SEHNR, CDR2 FQNEAQ (reference sequence). The V and J ends lost 4 bases and 9 bases respectively, with 15 bases between them. The CDR3 length is 13 residues. The CDR3 reads CASSYTPGDQAFF. The CDR3 nucleotides are TGTGCCAGCAGCTACACACCGGGGGATCAAGCTTTCTTT. Based on the CDR3 plus reference TRBV7-9 and TRBJ1-1, the full variable domain is DTGVSQNPRHKITKRGQNVTFRCDPISEHNRLYWYRQTLGQGPEFLTYFQNEAQLEKSRLLSDRFSAERPKGSFSTLEIQRTEQGDSAMYLCASSYTPGDQAFFGQGTRLTVV.

This chain joins TRBV7-8 and TRBJ1-5; D is unresolved. The V gene's germline CDR1 is SGHVS and CDR2 FQNEAQ. Deletions cut 0 bases from V and 1 base from J, with 10 bases between. The CDR3 length is 16 residues. The DNA of the CDR3 is TGTGCCAGCAGCTTAGCGCGGGTAGGGAGCAATCAGCCCCAGCATTTT. Its protein is CASSLARVGSNQPQHF.

Turning to this clone: One end of the junction is discordant with germline, which a read error may explain. This chain connects TRBV20-1 to TRBJ1-6; TRBD1 might be the D (5 bases). CDR3 length: 11 amino acids. The germline CDR1 and CDR2 sequences are DFQATT and SNEGSKA (reference sequence). As DNA, the CDR3 is TGCAGTGCTAGAGATAGAAGCAGGACACTTTTT. This gives the protein CSARDRSRTLF.

This clone was seen only once. The rearrangement links TRBV15 to TRBJ2-7, with 8 bases that match TRBD1. V lost 5 bases and J lost 2; bases outside the gene matches: 11. Germline loops: CDR1 LNHNV, CDR2 YYDKDF (reference sequence). CDR3 size: 16 residues. CDR3 in amino acids: CATSGTNRGKPYEQYF. CDR3 nucleotides: TGTGCCACCAGCGGAACAAACAGGGGGAAGCCCTACGAGCAGTACTTC.